This is a list of T cell receptor beta chains from one sample in a study of control samples from healthy donors and cancer patients. TCRdb keeps only in-frame clones here, not all; method: immunoSEQ multiplex PCR. The top ten hold 0.95% to 1.3% of the sample, which has about 120,000 clones, approximately 90% seen once. Specimen: PBMCs. These receptors were obtained from a woman aged 45-65 years with colorectal cancer. The CDR3 runs from the conserved cysteine through the conserved F or W. Fields, in order: CDR3 DNA, CDR3 protein, D gene, J gene, clone size, V gene. A D gene is named only where the DNA matches it firmly. Clone size appears in some rows only: once, few, many, or a class for an expanded clone.

cdr3_nt: TGTGCCAGCAGCTTAGCGTTCGGACAGATGAACACTGAAGCTTTCTTT
cdr3_aa: CASSLAFGQMNTEAFF
d_call: .
j_call: TRBJ1-1
clone_size: .
v_call: TRBV7-8

cdr3_nt: TGTGCCTGGAGTGTAAGGTTAGACGGGGCAGGGAGGCATCATGAGCAGTTCTTC
cdr3_aa: CAWSVRLDGAGRHHEQFF
d_call: .
j_call: TRBJ2-1
clone_size: .
v_call: TRBV30

cdr3_nt: TGCGCCAGCAGCTTGGGTATGGTGGATACGCAGTATTTT
cdr3_aa: CASSLGMVDTQYF
d_call: .
j_call: TRBJ2-3
clone_size: .
v_call: TRBV5-1

cdr3_nt: TGTGCCAGTAGTAGAGGGACAGGGGAAGGTGGTAGGGCCGGGGAGCTGTTTTTT
cdr3_aa: CASSRGTGEGGRAGELFF
d_call: TRBD1
j_call: TRBJ2-2
clone_size: .
v_call: TRBV19

cdr3_nt: TGTGCTAGTGGTTTGCCACCCCTTGGGTTGGAGCAGTTCTTC
cdr3_aa: CASGLPPLGLEQFF
d_call: .
j_call: TRBJ2-1
clone_size: once
v_call: TRBV12-5

cdr3_nt: TGTGCCAGCAGCCCGGGAAAGAGGCTAGCGGGAGGGAGCGATGAGCAGTTCTTC
cdr3_aa: CASSPGKRLAGGSDEQFF
d_call: TRBD2
j_call: TRBJ2-1
clone_size: .
v_call: TRBV11-2

cdr3_nt: TGTGCCACCAGTTTCGGAGGAACTAGCACAGATACGCAGTATTTT
cdr3_aa: CATSFGGTSTDTQYF
d_call: .
j_call: TRBJ2-3
clone_size: .
v_call: TRBV24-1

cdr3_nt: TGTGCCAGTAGCGGCTGGACAGGGGGCCCGAACACTGAAGCTTTCTTT
cdr3_aa: CASSGWTGGPNTEAFF
d_call: TRBD1
j_call: TRBJ1-1
clone_size: .
v_call: TRBV19

cdr3_nt: TGCGCCAGCAGCCTGCGACTAGATGGCGCCGAGCAGTACTTC
cdr3_aa: CASSLRLDGAEQYF
d_call: .
j_call: TRBJ2-7
clone_size: .
v_call: TRBV5-1

cdr3_nt: TGTGCCAGCAGTGATTCTAGCGGGATATCCTACGAGCAGTACTTC
cdr3_aa: CASSDSSGISYEQYF
d_call: TRBD2
j_call: TRBJ2-7
clone_size: .
v_call: TRBV2

cdr3_nt: TGTGCCAGCAGCCAGGGCCTCGGACAGGGGACAAAACAAGACTATGGCTACACCTTC
cdr3_aa: CASSQGLGQGTKQDYGYTF
d_call: TRBD1
j_call: TRBJ1-2
clone_size: .
v_call: TRBV3-1/TRBV3-2

cdr3_nt: TGCGCCAGCAGCCAAGAGGGACGTGATAATTCACCCCTCCACTTT
cdr3_aa: CASSQEGRDNSPLHF
d_call: .
j_call: TRBJ1-6
clone_size: .
v_call: TRBV4-1

cdr3_nt: TGTGCCAGCAGGTCGGAACAGGGGGCTAACTATGGCTACACCTTC
cdr3_aa: CASRSEQGANYGYTF
d_call: TRBD1
j_call: TRBJ1-2
clone_size: .
v_call: TRBV9

cdr3_nt: TGTGCCAGCAGTGAACTCGGGGGGGGCACTGAAGCTTTCTTT
cdr3_aa: CASSELGGGTEAFF
d_call: .
j_call: TRBJ1-1
clone_size: .
v_call: TRBV2

cdr3_nt: TGCGCCAGCAGCTTGGACGGAACCGGGGCCAACGTCCTGACTTTC
cdr3_aa: CASSLDGTGANVLTF
d_call: .
j_call: TRBJ2-6
clone_size: .
v_call: TRBV5-1

cdr3_nt: TGCGCCAGCAGCCGATTCGGCAATGAGCAGTTCTTC
cdr3_aa: CASSRFGNEQFF
d_call: .
j_call: TRBJ2-1
clone_size: .
v_call: TRBV5-1

cdr3_nt: TGCGCCAGCAGCTTGACTTGGACTAGCGGGGGGCGGTCCTACGAGCAGTACTTC
cdr3_aa: CASSLTWTSGGRSYEQYF
d_call: TRBD2
j_call: TRBJ2-7
clone_size: .
v_call: TRBV5-1

cdr3_nt: TGTGCCAGCAGCTCCCGGGACAGCTCTGGAAACACCATATATTTT
cdr3_aa: CASSSRDSSGNTIYF
d_call: TRBD1
j_call: TRBJ1-3
clone_size: .
v_call: TRBV7-6

cdr3_nt: TGTGCCAGTAGTATGTTCCGAACTTCAGGAGGAGTAAAGGGTCAGCCCCAGCATTTT
cdr3_aa: CASSMFRTSGGVKGQPQHF
d_call: .
j_call: TRBJ1-5
clone_size: .
v_call: TRBV19

cdr3_nt: TGTGCCAGCAGCGTACCCGGTTCACCCCTCCACTTT
cdr3_aa: CASSVPGSPLHF
d_call: .
j_call: TRBJ1-6
clone_size: .
v_call: TRBV9

cdr3_nt: TGTGCCAGCACTCTGGGGCCCACCGGGGAGCTGTTTTTT
cdr3_aa: CASTLGPTGELFF
d_call: .
j_call: TRBJ2-2
clone_size: .
v_call: TRBV5-5

cdr3_nt: TGTGCCAGCAGCGTAGGGCTCCCTTCAGAAACCAATGAGCAGTTCTTC
cdr3_aa: CASSVGLPSETNEQFF
d_call: .
j_call: TRBJ2-1
clone_size: .
v_call: TRBV9

cdr3_nt: TGCAGTGCTCCCACGGGAGAGACCCAGTACTTC
cdr3_aa: CSAPTGETQYF
d_call: .
j_call: TRBJ2-5
clone_size: .
v_call: TRBV20-1

cdr3_nt: TGTGCCAGCAGCCCCCGGCGGGTGCGGACTGAGCAGTTCTTC
cdr3_aa: CASSPRRVRTEQFF
d_call: .
j_call: TRBJ2-1
clone_size: .
v_call: TRBV3-1/TRBV3-2

cdr3_nt: TGTGCCAGCAGTTTCTGGAGGACCGGGGAGCTGTTTTTT
cdr3_aa: CASSFWRTGELFF
d_call: .
j_call: TRBJ2-2
clone_size: .
v_call: TRBV12-3/TRBV12-4

cdr3_nt: TGTGCCTGGAGCCGGAGGAGCGGCTACGAGCAGTACTTC
cdr3_aa: CAWSRRSGYEQYF
d_call: .
j_call: TRBJ2-7
clone_size: .
v_call: TRBV30

cdr3_nt: TGTGCCAGCAGTCCAAGGACTAGCGGGATTGCAGATACGCAGTATTTT
cdr3_aa: CASSPRTSGIADTQYF
d_call: TRBD2
j_call: TRBJ2-3
clone_size: .
v_call: TRBV27

cdr3_nt: TGTGCCAGCAGCATCCGGGGCCCCCACGAGCAGTACTTC
cdr3_aa: CASSIRGPHEQYF
d_call: .
j_call: TRBJ2-7
clone_size: .
v_call: TRBV28

cdr3_nt: TGTGCCAGTAGTATGATGGGGGGTCAACACAATGAGCAGTTCTTC
cdr3_aa: CASSMMGGQHNEQFF
d_call: .
j_call: TRBJ2-1
clone_size: .
v_call: TRBV19

cdr3_nt: TGTGCCAGCAGCAGCAGCACGGGGGTAAACTATGGCTACACCTTC
cdr3_aa: CASSSSTGVNYGYTF
d_call: .
j_call: TRBJ1-2
clone_size: .
v_call: TRBV21-1

cdr3_nt: TGTGCCAGCAGCACAGATCGGAATAATGAAAAACTGTTTTTT
cdr3_aa: CASSTDRNNEKLFF
d_call: .
j_call: TRBJ1-4
clone_size: .
v_call: TRBV7-2

cdr3_nt: TGTGCCAGCAGCTTGGCAGTCTCTGGAAACACCATATATTTT
cdr3_aa: CASSLAVSGNTIYF
d_call: .
j_call: TRBJ1-3
clone_size: .
v_call: TRBV11-2

cdr3_nt: TGCGCCAGCAGCCAGCAAGGGGGCGGCGCAGATACGCAGTATTTT
cdr3_aa: CASSQQGGGADTQYF
d_call: TRBD1
j_call: TRBJ2-3
clone_size: .
v_call: TRBV4-1

cdr3_nt: TGTGCCAGCAGCGTAACTAGCGGGGGGACCGGGGAGCTGTTTTTT
cdr3_aa: CASSVTSGGTGELFF
d_call: TRBD2
j_call: TRBJ2-2
clone_size: .
v_call: TRBV9

cdr3_nt: TGCGCCAGCAGCCCTTTAGGCCGACTAGCGGGTAGATACAATGAGCAGTTCTTC
cdr3_aa: CASSPLGRLAGRYNEQFF
d_call: TRBD2
j_call: TRBJ2-1
clone_size: .
v_call: TRBV5-1

cdr3_nt: TGTGCCAGCAGCTGGGGAGCGCTCGGCGGGGAGACCCAGTACTTC
cdr3_aa: CASSWGALGGETQYF
d_call: .
j_call: TRBJ2-5
clone_size: few
v_call: TRBV11-2

cdr3_nt: TGTGCCAGCAGCGTAGAAGGACAGGCCTATGGCTACACCTTC
cdr3_aa: CASSVEGQAYGYTF
d_call: TRBD1
j_call: TRBJ1-2
clone_size: .
v_call: TRBV9

cdr3_nt: TGTGCCAGCAGCCAAGAAAGGGACCCAACTAACTATGGCTACACCTTC
cdr3_aa: CASSQERDPTNYGYTF
d_call: .
j_call: TRBJ1-2
clone_size: once
v_call: TRBV3-1/TRBV3-2

cdr3_nt: TGTGCCAGCAGCCCCCCCGGTCGAGAGACCCAGTACTTC
cdr3_aa: CASSPPGRETQYF
d_call: .
j_call: TRBJ2-5
clone_size: .
v_call: TRBV14

cdr3_nt: TGTGCCAGCAGCCTAGCTGGCACCGGGGAGCTGTTTTTT
cdr3_aa: CASSLAGTGELFF
d_call: .
j_call: TRBJ2-2
clone_size: .
v_call: TRBV7-2

cdr3_nt: TGTGCCAGCAGCTTGACTAGCTCCCCGTCGGAGACCCAGTACTTC
cdr3_aa: CASSLTSSPSETQYF
d_call: .
j_call: TRBJ2-5
clone_size: .
v_call: TRBV5-4

cdr3_nt: TGTGCCAGCAGCCCTTATAGCGGGAGTGATACGCAGTATTTT
cdr3_aa: CASSPYSGSDTQYF
d_call: TRBD2
j_call: TRBJ2-3
clone_size: .
v_call: TRBV7-3

cdr3_nt: TGCGCCAGCAGCCCGGGACAGGGCCAAGAGACCCAGTACTTC
cdr3_aa: CASSPGQGQETQYF
d_call: TRBD1
j_call: TRBJ2-5
clone_size: .
v_call: TRBV5-1

cdr3_nt: TGTGCCAGCACCCTGGGGGGGACAGAGAACACTGAAGCTTTCTTT
cdr3_aa: CASTLGGTENTEAFF
d_call: TRBD1
j_call: TRBJ1-1
clone_size: .
v_call: TRBV2

cdr3_nt: TGTGCCAGCAGCTTCAATTTCGACACTGAAGCTTTCTTT
cdr3_aa: CASSFNFDTEAFF
d_call: .
j_call: TRBJ1-1
clone_size: .
v_call: TRBV5-6

cdr3_nt: TGTGCCAGCAGCGTAGAGATGGGCACAGCAACTAATGAAAAACTGTTTTTT
cdr3_aa: CASSVEMGTATNEKLFF
d_call: .
j_call: TRBJ1-4
clone_size: .
v_call: TRBV9

cdr3_nt: TGTGCCAGCAGCCGAAGCTTGTACCAAGAGACCCAGTACTTC
cdr3_aa: CASSRSLYQETQYF
d_call: .
j_call: TRBJ2-5
clone_size: .
v_call: TRBV9

cdr3_nt: TGTGCCAGCAGCTTAAGTGGAGTGAGCAATCAGCCCCAGCATTTT
cdr3_aa: CASSLSGVSNQPQHF
d_call: .
j_call: TRBJ1-5
clone_size: .
v_call: TRBV5-5

cdr3_nt: TGTGCCAGCCACCTGGGGGGTAGCAATCAGCCCCAGCATTTT
cdr3_aa: CASHLGGSNQPQHF
d_call: .
j_call: TRBJ1-5
clone_size: once
v_call: TRBV3-1/TRBV3-2

cdr3_nt: TGTGCCAGCAGCCGCGCCGGGGAGCAGCCCCAGCATTTT
cdr3_aa: CASSRAGEQPQHF
d_call: .
j_call: TRBJ1-5
clone_size: few
v_call: TRBV3-1/TRBV3-2

cdr3_nt: TGCGCCAGCAGCTTCGGGACTGCTGAGCAGTTCTTC
cdr3_aa: CASSFGTAEQFF
d_call: .
j_call: TRBJ2-1
clone_size: .
v_call: TRBV5-1

cdr3_nt: TGTGCCAGCAGTTACTCGCGGGAGTTCTACGAGCAGTACTTC
cdr3_aa: CASSYSREFYEQYF
d_call: TRBD2
j_call: TRBJ2-7
clone_size: .
v_call: TRBV6-5

cdr3_nt: TGTGCCAGCTCACCCGGGCGGGACGGCTACACCTTC
cdr3_aa: CASSPGRDGYTF
d_call: .
j_call: TRBJ1-2
clone_size: .
v_call: TRBV18

cdr3_nt: TGTGCCATCAGTGGCGGGCCTTACGAGCAGTACTTC
cdr3_aa: CAISGGPYEQYF
d_call: .
j_call: TRBJ2-7
clone_size: .
v_call: TRBV10-3

cdr3_nt: TGTGCCAGCAGTGAAAGGTGGACAGGGACCTACGAGCAGTACTTC
cdr3_aa: CASSERWTGTYEQYF
d_call: TRBD1
j_call: TRBJ2-7
clone_size: .
v_call: TRBV2